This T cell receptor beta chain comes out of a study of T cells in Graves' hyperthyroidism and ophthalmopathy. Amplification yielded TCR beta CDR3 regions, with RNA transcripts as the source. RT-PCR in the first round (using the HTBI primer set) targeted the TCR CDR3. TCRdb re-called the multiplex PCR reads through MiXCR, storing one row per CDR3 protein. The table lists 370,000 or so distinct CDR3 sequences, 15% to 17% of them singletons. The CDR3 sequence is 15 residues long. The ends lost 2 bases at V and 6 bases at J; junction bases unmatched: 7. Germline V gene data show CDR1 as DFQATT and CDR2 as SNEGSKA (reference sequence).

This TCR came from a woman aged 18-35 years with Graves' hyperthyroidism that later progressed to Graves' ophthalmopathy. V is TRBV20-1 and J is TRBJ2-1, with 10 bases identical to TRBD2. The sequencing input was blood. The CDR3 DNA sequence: TGCAGTGCTAGACCTTCTAGCGGGAGAGGCAATGAGCAGTTCTTC. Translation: CSARPSSGRGNEQFF.